In its sample, the clone carrying this T cell receptor (beta chain) was seen a few times. What it binds is unknown. This record comes from a study of cytomegalovirus exposure and HLA in healthy donors. Findings of the study overall: 87-base-pair reads could not separate some V segments, including TRBV6-2 and TRBV6-3.

Trimming left V 4 bases short and J 2 bases short, with 11 bases between. This CDR3 has 14 amino acids. Germline CDR1 LGHNA, CDR2 YSLEER. Vbeta (60) and Jbeta (13) primers were used in the PCR. Repertoires were generated with immunoSEQ multiplex PCR, while TCRdb's copy carries only in-frame clones and drops some. The sample shows 150,000 to 200,000 clones, more than 75% of them seen only once. Material for sequencing was PBMCs. The clonotype originates from a woman aged 50 to 60 in good health and CMV-seronegative. The J gene is TRBJ1-1, the V gene TRBV4-3; D is unclear. This CDR3 is CASSLGSSNTEAFF. CDR3 sequence (DNA): TGCGCCAGCAGCCTCGGTTCGTCCAACACTGAAGCTTTCTTT.